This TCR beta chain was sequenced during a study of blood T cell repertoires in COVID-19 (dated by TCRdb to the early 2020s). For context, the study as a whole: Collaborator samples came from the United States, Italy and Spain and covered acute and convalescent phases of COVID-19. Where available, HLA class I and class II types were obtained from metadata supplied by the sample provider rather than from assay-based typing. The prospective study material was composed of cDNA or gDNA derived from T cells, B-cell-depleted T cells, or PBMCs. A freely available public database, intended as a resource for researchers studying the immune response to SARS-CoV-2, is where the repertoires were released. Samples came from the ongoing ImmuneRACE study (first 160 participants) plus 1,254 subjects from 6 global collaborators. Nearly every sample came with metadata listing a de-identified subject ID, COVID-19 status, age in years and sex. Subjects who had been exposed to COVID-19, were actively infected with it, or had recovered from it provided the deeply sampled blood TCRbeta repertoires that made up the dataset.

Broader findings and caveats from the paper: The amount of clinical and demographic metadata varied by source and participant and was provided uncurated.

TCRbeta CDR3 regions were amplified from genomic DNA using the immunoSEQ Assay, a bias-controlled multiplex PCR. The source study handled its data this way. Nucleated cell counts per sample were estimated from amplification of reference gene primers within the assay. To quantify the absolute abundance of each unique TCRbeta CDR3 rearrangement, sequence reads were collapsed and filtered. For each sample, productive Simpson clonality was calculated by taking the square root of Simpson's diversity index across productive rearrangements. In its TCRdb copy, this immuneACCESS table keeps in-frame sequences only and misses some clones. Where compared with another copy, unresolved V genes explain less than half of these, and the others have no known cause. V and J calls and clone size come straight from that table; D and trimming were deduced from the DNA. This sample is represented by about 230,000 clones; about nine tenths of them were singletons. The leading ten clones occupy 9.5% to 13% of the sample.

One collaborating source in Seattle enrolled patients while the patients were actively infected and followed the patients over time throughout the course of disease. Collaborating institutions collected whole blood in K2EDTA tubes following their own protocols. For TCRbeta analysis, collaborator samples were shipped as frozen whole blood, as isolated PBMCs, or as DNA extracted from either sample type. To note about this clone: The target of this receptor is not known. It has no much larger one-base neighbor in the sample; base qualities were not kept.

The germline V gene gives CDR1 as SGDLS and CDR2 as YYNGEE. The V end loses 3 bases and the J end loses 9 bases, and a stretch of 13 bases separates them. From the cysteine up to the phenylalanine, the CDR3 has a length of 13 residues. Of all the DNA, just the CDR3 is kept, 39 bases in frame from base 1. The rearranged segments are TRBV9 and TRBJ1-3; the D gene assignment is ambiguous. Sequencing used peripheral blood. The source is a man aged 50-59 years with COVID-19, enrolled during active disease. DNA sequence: TGTGCCAGCAGCGATCTGACCGGAGGCACCATATATTTT. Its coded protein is CASSDLTGGTIYF.